This T cell receptor beta chain comes out of a study of PD-1 blockade in classical Hodgkin lymphoma. General observations from the study: Complete responders matched newly diagnosed patients in baseline diversity. Some patients started nivolumab under 1 year after ASCT, and they were excluded. TCR diversity in CD4+, not CD8+, cells rose significantly by C4D1.

Regarding this clone: The antigen is unknown.

Sequencing used immunoSEQ multiplex PCR; TCRdb keeps in-frame clones, though not all of them. The sample yields some 50,000 clones, approximately 76% seen once. As to time point: cycle 4 day 1 (C4D1), after five to seven weeks of nivolumab. Relapse after autologous stem cell transplantation occurred in every patient, and brentuximab vedotin exposure varied. V shed 6 bases and J shed 3 bases, with 12 bases lying between them. Germline V gene lookup returns CDR1 ENHRY and CDR2 SYGVKD. The CDR3 is made up of 13 amino acids. This chain uses TRBV10-3 with TRBJ2-7, with D maybe TRBD2 (6 bases). The clonotype originates from a human donor with classical Hodgkin lymphoma. The material was peripheral blood mononuclear cells (PBMCs), obtained before the fourth cycle of nivolumab. The CDR3 loop reads CAIRTGTFYEQYF. The DNA of the CDR3 is TGTGCCATCAGGACCGGGACTTTCTACGAGCAGTACTTC.